What follows are 22 T cell receptor beta chains derived from one specimen sequenced in a study of T cells in localized non-small cell lung cancer. Sequencing used immunoSEQ multiplex PCR; TCRdb keeps in-frame clones, though not all of them. The table has roughly 26,000 clones, less than 90% seen once. This material consisted of peripheral blood, taken before any cancer treatment. These receptors originate from a female donor aged 60 or older with stage II squamous cell lung carcinoma.

V is TRBV5-5 and J is TRBJ2-2; 11 bases agree with TRBD2. J lost 5 bases, V lost 0 bases, and 3 bases had no gene match. This CDR3 comprises 16 residues. Per the germline V gene, CDR1 is SGHKS and CDR2 is YYEKEE (reference sequence). As DNA, the CDR3 is TGTGCCAGCAGCTTGGGACTAGCGGGACTAACCGGGGAGCTGTTTTTT. It translates to CASSLGLAGLTGELFF.

The chain has TRBV5-1 and TRBJ2-7, with 7 nucleotides matching TRBD1. CDR1 is SGHRS, CDR2 YFSETQ, per germline. This CDR3 is 12 amino acids long. The V segment lost 4 bases and the J segment 6 bases; nucleotides outside the gene matches: 4. CDR3 in DNA: TGCGCCAGCAGCCCAGGGACAGTCGAGCAGTACTTC. Its translation is CASSPGTVEQYF.

CDR3 sequence reads: CASSSTDRAPEAFF. In DNA, the CDR3 is TGTGCCAGCAGTTCAACCGACAGGGCCCCTGAAGCTTTCTTT. The rearrangement joins TRBV7-9 to TRBJ1-1; TRBD1 matches at 7 bases. J was trimmed by 6 bases and V by 6 bases; bases with no gene match: 10. CDR1 SEHNR and CDR2 FQNEAQ come from the germline V gene (reference sequence). This CDR3 comprises 14 residues.

This clone was observed a few times. V usage is TRBV5-1 and J usage is TRBJ2-7, with D perhaps matching TRBD2 (5 bases). Germline-derived CDR1 and CDR2 are SGHRS and YFSETQ. V was shortened by 4 bases and J by 4 bases, with 15 bases between the two germline ends. The CDR3 extends over 14 amino acids. CDR3: CASSLSGRSYEQYF. In nucleotides, the CDR3 is TGCGCCAGCAGCCTGAGCGGACGGTCGTACGAGCAGTACTTC.

The DNA for the CDR3 is TGTGCCAGCTCACCATCGAGGGGGGAAGGATTCGGCTACACCTTC. Protein sequence: CASSPSRGEGFGYTF. V usage is TRBV18 and J usage is TRBJ1-2; D perhaps matches TRBD1 (6 bases). The V end lost 2 bases, the J end lost 8 bases, and 18 bases lay between the germline ends. The CDR3 covers 15 residues. Looked up from germline, CDR1 is KGHSH and CDR2 is LQKENI.

The V call is TRBV5-5, the J call TRBJ1-3; D is undetermined. V was clipped by 0 bases and J by 4 bases, with 5 bases between them. The CDR3 consists of 13 residues. Germline V gene sequence: CDR1 SGHKS, CDR2 YYEKEE (reference sequence). CDR3 amino acids: CASSLETGNTIYF. The DNA for the CDR3 is TGTGCCAGCAGCTTGGAAACGGGAAACACCATATATTTT.

The rearrangement links TRBV4-1 to TRBJ2-1; 8 nucleotides align to TRBD2. The CDR3 contains 18 residues. Germline V gene sequence: CDR1 MGHRA, CDR2 YSYEKL. Losses at the gene ends were 0 bases for V and 12 bases for J; bases not matched to a gene: 19. CDR3 sequence reads: CASSQEAGSGGPQQVQFF. In DNA, the CDR3 is TGCGCCAGCAGCCAAGAAGCCGGGAGCGGGGGCCCCCAACAGGTGCAGTTCTTC.

The CDR3 reads CATSGQGENQPQHF. CDR3 DNA sequence: TGTGCCACCAGCGGGCAGGGTGAGAATCAGCCCCAGCATTTT. This rearrangement joins TRBV10-3 to TRBJ1-5; D perhaps matches TRBD1 (5 bases). V lost 10 bases to trimming and J lost 4 bases, with 17 bases between them. The V gene's germline CDR1 is ENHRY and CDR2 SYGVKD. The CDR3 loop spans 14 amino acids.

The genes are TRBV5-1 and TRBJ1-3, with D maybe TRBD1 (5 bases). This CDR3 spans 15 amino acids. Germline assignment: CDR1 SGHRS and CDR2 YFSETQ. Trimming removed 3 bases at V and 0 bases at J, with 10 bases between. CDR3 bases: TGCGCCAGCAGCTGGGACGGAACCTCTGGAAACACCATATATTTT. Translation: CASSWDGTSGNTIYF.

The chain has TRBV16 and TRBJ1-1, with D hard to call. The germline V and J ends were trimmed by 3 bases and 3 bases, with 8 bases remaining between them. Germline V lookup: CDR1 KGHSY, CDR2 FQNENV. This CDR3 has 13 residues. The CDR3 sequence: CASSQVGDTEAFF. The CDR3 region has the DNA TGTGCCAGCAGCCAGGTTGGGGACACTGAAGCTTTCTTT.

The genes are TRBV7-6 and TRBJ2-7; TRBD2 agrees at 7 bases. Germline lookup yields CDR1 SGHVS and CDR2 FNYEAQ. Trimming removed 5 bases from V and 6 bases from J; junction bases left unmatched: 13. The CDR3 covers 15 residues. CDR3: CASSPGATSFSEQYF. In nucleotides, the CDR3 is TGTGCCAGCAGCCCCGGGGCGACTAGCTTCTCCGAGCAGTACTTC.

The chain employs TRBV10-2 and TRBJ2-5; D gene ambiguous. Germline CDR1 and CDR2: WSHSY and SAAADI. V was clipped by 0 bases and J by 0 bases, with 5 bases between them. This CDR3 contains 14 residues. Here the CDR3 DNA reads TGCGCCAGCAGTGAGTCAGGGTACCAAGAGACCCAGTACTTC. Translation gives CASSESGYQETQYF.

The genes are TRBV27 and TRBJ1-4, with 9 nucleotides matching TRBD1. The germline V gene has CDR1 MNHEY and CDR2 SMNVEV (reference sequence). The CDR3 spans 15 residues. Germline trimming cut 1 base from V and 5 bases from J; bases unmatched to any gene: 2. The CDR3 DNA follows: TGTGCCAGCAGTTTATTAGGGACAGGGAATGAAAAACTGTTTTTT. It specifies CASSLLGTGNEKLFF.

This clone has only one observation. The chain combines TRBV4-1 with TRBJ1-5; D ambiguous. Germline CDR1 reads MGHRA; CDR2 reads YSYEKL. Trimming shortened V by 0 bases and J by 0 bases, and 6 bases separated the two germline ends. CDR3 size: 15 residues. The CDR3 protein is CASSQDSYSNQPQHF. In DNA form, the CDR3 reads TGCGCCAGCAGCCAAGATAGTTATAGCAATCAGCCCCAGCATTTT.

The DNA of the CDR3 is TGTGCCAGCAGTGAAGAGGGCCTGGGACAGTCCTATGGCTACACCTTC. This gives the protein CASSEEGLGQSYGYTF. V usage is TRBV2 and J usage is TRBJ1-2; 7 nucleotides agree with TRBD1. The trim removed 1 base at V and 4 bases at J, leaving 9 bases unmatched. The CDR3 has 16 residues. CDR1 and CDR2 from the germline V gene are SNHLY and FYNNEI. The variable domain in full, completed from reference TRBV2 and TRBJ1-2, reads EPEVTQTPSHQVTQMGQEVILRCVPISNHLYFYWYRQILGQKVEFLVSFYNNEISEKSEIFDDQFSVERPDGSNFTLKIRSTKLEDSAMYFCASSEEGLGQSYGYTFGSGTRLTVV.

This clone was recorded only once. The chain combines TRBV28 with TRBJ2-7; TRBD2 matches at 10 bases. The CDR3 runs 14 residues. Germline V gives CDR1 MDHEN, CDR2 SYDVKM. The V gene end was trimmed by 3 bases and the J gene end by 4 bases; junction bases not matched to a gene: 3. CDR3 protein: CASSFTSGVYEQYF. The CDR3 bases are TGTGCCAGCAGTTTTACTAGCGGGGTGTACGAGCAGTACTTC.

The chain's CDR3 is CASSLTLDFETQYF. In DNA form, the CDR3 reads TGTGCCAGCAGCTTAACCCTAGATTTTGAGACCCAGTACTTC. J is TRBJ2-5 and V is TRBV7-9; no firm D call. This CDR3 contains 14 residues. The V and J ends lost 2 bases and 5 bases respectively, with 12 bases between them. Germline-derived CDR1 and CDR2 are SEHNR and FQNEAQ (reference sequence).

The CDR3 DNA reads TGTGCCACCTTAGTCGGGCAGGGAAGAGGCTACACCTTC. Its translation: CATLVGQGRGYTF. The chain recombines TRBV6-5 with TRBJ1-2, with TRBD1 as a possible D gene (5 bases). Per germline, CDR1 MNHEY and CDR2 SVGAGI. V shed 10 bases and J shed 8 bases, with 20 bases lying between them. The CDR3 has 13 residues.

The chain has TRBV27 and TRBJ2-1; the D gene is possibly TRBD1 (6 bases). Germline loops: CDR1 MNHEY, CDR2 SMNVEV (reference sequence). Trimming took off 8 bases at V and 5 bases at J, with 10 bases between the two ends. This CDR3 has 12 residues. CDR3 nucleotide sequence: TGTGCCAGCTGGAAGGGGGACAATGAGCAGTTCTTC. It codes for CASWKGDNEQFF.

The chain uses TRBV6-5 and TRBJ1-2; 7 bases match TRBD1. Trimming took 0 bases from V and 7 from J; bases not matched to a gene: 2. In germline, CDR1 is MNHEY, CDR2 SVGAGI. The length of the CDR3 is 13 residues. This CDR3 reads CASSYSAGGGYTF. The CDR3 nucleotides are TGTGCCAGCAGTTACTCGGCAGGGGGTGGCTACACCTTC.

V usage is TRBV30 and J usage is TRBJ2-7; TRBD1 might be the D (5 bases). Germline-derived CDR1 and CDR2 are GTSNPN and SVGIG (reference sequence). This CDR3 region has 14 residues. With 2 bases removed from V and 5 bases from J, the gap between germline ends came to 16 bases. CDR3 loop: CAWSLGRGLNEQYF. DNA for the CDR3: TGTGCCTGGAGTTTGGGTAGGGGTCTAAACGAGCAGTACTTC.

This clone has only one observation. The rearrangement links TRBV10-1 to TRBJ2-7; 10 bases are a match to TRBD1. CDR3 length equals 14 residues. Losses at the gene ends were 4 bases for V and 5 bases for J; bases not matched to a gene: 5. Germline CDR1 WNHNN, CDR2 SYGVQD (reference sequence). The CDR3 loop reads CASSAGQGINEQYF. CDR3 bases: TGCGCCAGCAGTGCGGGACAGGGGATCAACGAGCAGTACTTC.